This TCR beta chain was captured in a study of blood T cell repertoires in COVID-19 (TCRdb year 2020). As for the study more broadly: Samples covering the acute and convalescent phases of COVID-19 were provided by collaborators in the United States, Italy and Spain. A de-identified subject ID, COVID-19 status, age in years and sex were almost always included in the sample metadata. Deeply sampled blood TCRbeta repertoires from subjects exposed to, actively infected with, or recovered from COVID-19 were included in the dataset. The repertoires were released in a freely available public database meant as a resource for research on the immune response to SARS-CoV-2. The prospective study material was composed of cDNA or gDNA derived from T cells, B-cell-depleted T cells, or PBMCs. The samples were drawn from the first 160 participants of the ongoing ImmuneRACE study and from over 950 subjects provided by 6 global collaborators. Where available, HLA class I and class II types were taken from metadata supplied by the sample provider and were not determined by assay-based typing.

Relative to germline, V is 4 bases shorter and J is 8 bases shorter, with 29 bases between their ends. From cysteine to phenylalanine, the CDR3 is 18 amino acids long. CDR3 DNA is the only sequence kept; it has 54 bases, read in frame from the first base. The germline V gene (reference sequence) supplies CDR1 SEHNR and CDR2 FQNEAQ. Note on this clone: Its specific antigen is unknown. Qualities for individual bases were not recorded, and no much larger clone is one base off.

Overall study outcomes, separate from this receptor: The quantity of clinical and demographic metadata differed by source and by participant and was supplied without curation.

Enrolling through a virtual design, the prospective study's participants ranged in age from roughly 18 to 95 years and lived across roughly 23 United States geographic areas. In the prospective study, participants were assigned to cohorts based on the clinical history participants reported in a screening survey and a study questionnaire. ImmuneRACE Cohort 3 recovered participants were defined by two consecutive negative NP/OP PCR tests, healthcare professional clearance, or symptom resolution. Each participant in the prospective study had whole blood, serum and a nasopharyngeal or oropharyngeal swab collected by mobile phlebotomists. Over an approximately 2-month period, participants in the prospective study had the option of providing additional blood draws and questionnaires. Before DNA extraction, blood samples from the prospective study were shipped at room temperature or frozen. The immunoSEQ Assay, a bias-controlled multiplex PCR, was used to amplify TCRbeta CDR3 regions from genomic DNA. The paper's data handling went like this. The number of nucleated cells in each sample was estimated by amplification of reference gene primers within the assay. Sequence reads were collapsed and filtered to measure the absolute abundance of every unique TCRbeta CDR3 rearrangement. For each sample, productive Simpson clonality was calculated by taking the square root of Simpson's diversity index across productive rearrangements. TCRdb carries this immuneACCESS record with in-frame sequences only. Its versions omit some clonotypes, under half of them owing to an unresolved V gene in the studies checked, with the rest unexplained. V, J and clone size derive from that table, while D and trimming were established from the DNA sequence. The sample table holds 140,000 to 150,000 clones, of which approximately 78% were seen once. The ten largest make up 6% of the sample.

The material sequenced was PBMCs or T cells enriched from blood (not recorded which). The receptor comes from a woman aged 45 to 65 who had recovered from COVID-19. Recombination connected TRBV7-9 to TRBJ1-2; the D segment could be TRBD1, given 5 matching bases. This receptor has the CDR3 CASSSPREGGAGSRGYTF. The sequenced DNA: TGTGCCAGCAGCTCGCCAAGGGAAGGTGGCGCAGGGTCAAGAGGCTACACCTTC. Joined to the reference TRBV7-9 and TRBJ1-2 proteins, this CDR3 gives the full variable domain: DTGVSQNPRHKITKRGQNVTFRCDPISEHNRLYWYRQTLGQGPEFLTYFQNEAQLEKSRLLSDRFSAERPKGSFSTLEIQRTEQGDSAMYLCASSSPREGGAGSRGYTFGSGTRLTVV.